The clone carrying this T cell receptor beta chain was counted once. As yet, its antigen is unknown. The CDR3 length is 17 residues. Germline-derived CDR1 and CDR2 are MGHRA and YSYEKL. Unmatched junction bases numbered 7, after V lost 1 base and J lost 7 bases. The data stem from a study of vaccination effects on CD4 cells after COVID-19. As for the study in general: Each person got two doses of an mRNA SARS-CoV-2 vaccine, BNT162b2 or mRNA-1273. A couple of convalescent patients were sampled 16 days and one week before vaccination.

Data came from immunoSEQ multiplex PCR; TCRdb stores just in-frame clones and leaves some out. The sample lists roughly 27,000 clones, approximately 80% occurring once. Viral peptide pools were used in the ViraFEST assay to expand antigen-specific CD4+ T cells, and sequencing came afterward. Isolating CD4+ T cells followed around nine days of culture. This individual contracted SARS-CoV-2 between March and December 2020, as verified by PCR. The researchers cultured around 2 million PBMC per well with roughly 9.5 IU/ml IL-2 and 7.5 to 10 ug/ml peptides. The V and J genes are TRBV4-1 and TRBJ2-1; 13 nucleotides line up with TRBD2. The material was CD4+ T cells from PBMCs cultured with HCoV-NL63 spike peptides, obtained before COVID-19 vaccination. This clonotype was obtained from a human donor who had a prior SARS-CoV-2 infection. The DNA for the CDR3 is TGCGCCAGCAGCCAAGGACTAGCGGGAGGTTTTGGGAATGAGCAGTTCTTC. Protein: CASSQGLAGGFGNEQFF.